These 27 T cell receptor beta chains share one sample of origin, sequenced in a study of CD8 T cells in Susac syndrome. RNA, at about 0.5 to 1 ug, was reverse transcribed with random hexamers. MiXCR, applied by TCRdb to the immunoSEQ multiplex PCR reads, yields one record per CDR3 protein. The repertoire holds about 160,000 distinct CDR3 sequences, with about 90% as singletons. Sequencing was carried out using CD4+ T cells from PBMCs. All receptors derive from a human donor in good health.

The chain carries TRBV30 and TRBJ1-1; the match to TRBD1 covers 8 bases. This CDR3 has 14 residues. J was trimmed by 4 bases and V by 2 bases; bases with no gene match: 6. Germline V lookup: CDR1 GTSNPN, CDR2 SVGIG (reference sequence). CDR3 loop: CAWSTDREVTEAFF. The CDR3 region has the DNA TGTGCCTGGAGTACGGACAGGGAGGTCACTGAAGCTTTCTTT.

The chain links TRBV27 to TRBJ1-3; tentatively, D is TRBD1 (5 bases). CDR3 length equals 15 residues. CDR1 and CDR2 (germline): MNHEY, SMNVEV (reference sequence). V lost 3 bases and J lost 4, with 13 bases in between. CDR3 region: CASSFIRQRGNTIYF. The DNA of the CDR3 is TGTGCCAGCAGTTTCATACGACAGAGGGGAAACACCATATATTTT.

The DNA for the CDR3 is TGTGCCAGCAGCGCACAGGGGGAAGAGACTGAAGCTTTCTTT. Amino acids: CASSAQGEETEAFF. J is TRBJ1-1 and V is TRBV7-9; 8 positions match TRBD1. The CDR3 covers 14 residues. Losses at the gene ends were 5 bases for V and 5 bases for J; bases not matched to a gene: 7. Germline CDR1 is SEHNR and CDR2 is FQNEAQ (reference sequence).

This chain connects TRBV18 to TRBJ1-3, with D possibly matching TRBD1 (6 bases). The germline V gene encodes CDR1 KGHSH and CDR2 LQKENI. The V and J ends lost 0 bases and 3 bases respectively, with 12 bases between them. The CDR3 has 16 residues. The CDR3: CASSPPNRVGGNTIYF. The CDR3 DNA follows: TGTGCCAGCTCACCACCCAACAGGGTTGGTGGAAACACCATATATTTT.

This clonotype was seen a single time. The chain links TRBV4-3 to TRBJ2-7; D remains ambiguous. The V end lost 3 bases, the J end lost 0 bases, and 9 bases lay between the germline ends. The germline CDR1 and CDR2 sequences are LGHNA and YSLEER. CDR3 length equals 14 residues. CDR3 coding DNA: TGCGCCAGCAGCCAGGCTTACTTCTCCTACGAGCAGTACTTC. This encodes CASSQAYFSYEQYF.

V and J are TRBV21-1 and TRBJ2-2; the D call in the table, TRBD1, was not verified against the DNA. TRBV21-1 is given as a pseudogene. This CDR3 spans 19 amino acids. CDR3 amino acids: CASSETGQIIDSNTGELFF. DNA for the CDR3: TGTGCCAGCAGCGAGACGGGACAGATCATAGATTCGAACACCGGGGAGCTGTTTTTT.

J is TRBJ1-1 and V is TRBV7-2; 9 nucleotides line up with TRBD1. V shed 4 bases and J 0 bases; nucleotides not matched to a gene: 12. CDR3 length equals 18 residues. Germline CDR1 is SGHTA and CDR2 is FQGNSA. The CDR3 loop reads CASSYKRQGDLLNTEAFF. CDR3 nucleotide sequence: TGTGCCAGCAGCTATAAACGACAGGGGGATCTTTTGAACACTGAAGCTTTCTTT.

This clonotype showed up just once. The CDR3 is CASSRASGRSTEQYF. The CDR3 region has the DNA TGTGCCAGCAGTAGGGCTAGCGGGAGAAGTACCGAGCAGTACTTC. The chain carries TRBV25-1 and TRBJ2-7; TRBD2 matches at 10 bases. The CDR3 totals 15 residues. Germline assignment: CDR1 MGHDK and CDR2 SYGVNS. The V and J ends lost 5 bases and 6 bases, in that order; junction bases with no gene match: 10.

This chain uses TRBV18 with TRBJ1-1; 7 bases are a match to TRBD1. Germline-derived CDR1 and CDR2 are KGHSH and LQKENI. CDR3 length: 16 residues. V trimming: 4 bases; J trimming: 2 bases; junction bases outside the gene matches: 10. CDR3 loop: CASSLFGTDLNTEAFF. CDR3 bases: TGTGCCAGCTCACTGTTCGGGACAGACCTCAACACTGAAGCTTTCTTT.

This chain connects TRBV6-2 or TRBV6-3 to TRBJ2-2, with 7 bases matching TRBD2. In germline, CDR1 is MNHEY, CDR2 SVGEGT. There are 16 residues in the CDR3. V lost 4 bases to trimming and J lost 1 base; unmatched junction nucleotides: 6. This CDR3 is CASSSGLAVNTGELFF. The CDR3 coding sequence is TGTGCCAGCAGTTCGGGTCTAGCGGTGAACACCGGGGAGCTGTTTTTT.

The V gene is TRBV6-2 or TRBV6-3, the J gene TRBJ2-7; D unresolved. Trimming took off 6 bases at V and 6 bases at J, with 15 bases between the two ends. The CDR3 consists of 13 residues. From germline, CDR1 is MNHEY and CDR2 SVGEGT. The CDR3 bases are TGTGCCAGCAGCACGACTCTACCAGGCGAGCAGTACTTC. Encoded protein: CASSTTLPGEQYF.

This rearrangement joins TRBV30 to TRBJ2-7, with TRBD2 matching 7 bases. The V gene's germline CDR1 is GTSNPN and CDR2 SVGIG (reference sequence). The J segment lost 6 bases and the V segment lost 0 bases, leaving 11 bases of the junction unmatched. CDR3 length equals 15 residues. The DNA of the CDR3 is TGTGCCTGGAGTGTATTCGCGGGAGTTTTCCGCGAGCAGTACTTC. Residues: CAWSVFAGVFREQYF.

V is TRBV5-4 and J is TRBJ2-2; D is unresolved. CDR1 is SGHNT, CDR2 YYREEE, per germline (reference sequence). V gave up 4 bases and J gave up 0 bases, with 7 bases separating them. CDR3 size: 14 residues. The CDR3 loop is CASSTGANTGELFF. The CDR3, as DNA: TGTGCCAGCAGCACCGGAGCGAACACCGGGGAGCTGTTTTTT.

The CDR3 DNA reads as TGTGCCAGCAGCCCCCCGTGGCTCCAAGAGACCCAGTACTTC. Encoded protein: CASSPPWLQETQYF. The chain joins TRBV7-6 to TRBJ2-5; no reliable D call. The germline V gene encodes CDR1 SGHVS and CDR2 FNYEAQ. This CDR3 is built from 14 residues. Between the trimmed V and J ends, which lost 5 bases and 1 base, there was a span of 11 bases.

The chain links TRBV20-1 to TRBJ1-5, with no clear D. The V and J ends lost 0 bases and 1 base respectively, with 10 bases between them. Germline V gives CDR1 DFQATT, CDR2 SNEGSKA (reference sequence). This CDR3 has 15 residues. CDR3 in amino acids: CSARDQGRSNQPQHF. The CDR3 nucleotides are TGCAGTGCTAGAGATCAAGGGAGAAGCAATCAGCCCCAGCATTTT.

The V gene is TRBV5-1, the J gene TRBJ2-5, with 9 bases that match TRBD2. J lost 2 bases, V lost 0 bases, and 5 bases had no gene match. This CDR3 comprises 16 residues. Germline CDR1 reads SGHRS; CDR2 reads YFSETQ. DNA for the CDR3: TGCGCCAGCAGCTTGGTGGCGGGAGGGCCACAAGAGACCCAGTACTTC. It codes for CASSLVAGGPQETQYF.

The chain uses TRBV4-1 and TRBJ2-6, with a tentative D call TRBD2 (7 bases). The V end lost 5 bases, the J end lost 3 bases, and 14 bases lay between the germline ends. CDR1 and CDR2 (germline): MGHRA, YSYEKL. The CDR3 has 16 amino acids. CDR3 residues: CASSEAGGHGANVLTF. CDR3 DNA sequence: TGCGCCAGCAGCGAAGCCGGGGGGCATGGGGCCAACGTCCTGACTTTC.

The chain has TRBV9 and TRBJ2-2; TRBD2 is a possible D gene (6 bases). V lost 0 bases and J lost 3, with 9 bases in between. The CDR3 has 15 residues. Germline V gene data show CDR1 as SGDLS and CDR2 as YYNGEE. The CDR3, as DNA: TGTGCCAGCAGCGTAGGGAGGGCCCACACCGGGGAGCTGTTTTTT. It yields the protein CASSVGRAHTGELFF.

The CDR3 spells CASSLARGVTYNEQFF. CDR3 sequence (DNA): TGTGCCAGCAGCTTAGCGCGTGGGGTTACCTACAATGAGCAGTTCTTC. V usage is TRBV7-8 and J usage is TRBJ2-1; the D is unclear. There are 16 residues in the CDR3. Trimming removed 0 bases at V and 2 bases at J, with 11 bases between. The germline CDR1 and CDR2 sequences are SGHVS and FQNEAQ.

This clonotype was detected once. The chain combines TRBV20-1 with TRBJ1-1, with 8 bases matching TRBD1. Germline-derived CDR1 and CDR2 are DFQATT and SNEGSKA (reference sequence). The CDR3 length is 17 residues. V lost 0 bases, J lost 0 bases, and 9 bases stayed unmatched. The CDR3 sequence: CSARDQDRASMNTEAFF. CDR3 coding DNA: TGCAGTGCTAGAGATCAGGACAGGGCTTCCATGAACACTGAAGCTTTCTTT.

The rearrangement links TRBV11-2 to TRBJ2-3, with a tentative D call TRBD2 (5 bases). V lost 1 base and J 0 bases, leaving 11 bases between the germline ends. The CDR3 covers 16 residues. Germline V lookup: CDR1 SGHAT, CDR2 FQNNGV. CDR3 amino acids: CASSLVRGASTDTQYF. CDR3 nucleotides: TGTGCCAGCAGCTTAGTCCGGGGAGCTAGCACAGATACGCAGTATTTT. The entire variable domain, with the rest obtained from reference TRBV11-2 and TRBJ2-3, is as follows: EAGVAQSPRYKIIEKRQSVAFWCNPISGHATLYWYQQILGQGPKLLIQFQNNGVVDDSQLPKDRFSAERLKGVDSTLKIQPAKLEDSAVYLCASSLVRGASTDTQYFGPGTRLTVL.

In this sample, this clonotype turned up a few times. The V call is TRBV3-1, the J call TRBJ2-7, with D unclear. The CDR3 sequence is 12 residues long. The V end lost 1 base, the J end lost 9 bases, and 10 bases lay between the germline ends. CDR1 is LGHDT, CDR2 YNNKEL, per germline (reference sequence). This CDR3 is CASSQGPTAQYF. For the CDR3, the DNA is TGTGCCAGCAGCCAAGGGCCCACAGCGCAGTACTTC.

The chain is built from TRBV2 and TRBJ1-3; D remains ambiguous. Trimming cost V 3 bases and J 0 bases, with 9 bases left between them. This CDR3 is 15 amino acids long. Germline CDR1 is SNHLY and CDR2 is FYNNEI. The DNA for the CDR3 is TGTGCCAGCAGTGATGGCCCCTTCTCTGGAAACACCATATATTTT. As protein: CASSDGPFSGNTIYF.

Points on this clonotype: One junction end does not reproduce the germline sequence, and a read error may be involved. V gene TRBV29-1 combines with J gene TRBJ2-7; D not certain. CDR1 is SQVTM and CDR2 is ANQGSEA in the germline V gene. CDR3 size: 12 residues. CDR3 in DNA: TGCAACGTTGGTAGCCTTCGGGACGAGCAGTACTTC. Translated, it gives CNVGSLRDEQYF.

This rearrangement joins TRBV20-1 to TRBJ2-7; TRBD2 matches 7 bases. The CDR3 is 14 amino acids. V lost 5 bases and J lost 0; bases outside the gene matches: 7. Germline V gene lookup returns CDR1 DFQATT and CDR2 SNEGSKA (reference sequence). CDR3 nucleotide sequence: TGCAGTGCTGACCCCCGACTAGCCTCCTACGAGCAGTACTTC. This sequence encodes CSADPRLASYEQYF.

The DNA for the CDR3 is TGTGCCATCGGGCTGCTCGGCGAGCAGTACTTC. It yields the protein CAIGLLGEQYF. J is TRBJ2-7 and V is TRBV10-3; D call uncertain. In germline, CDR1 is ENHRY, CDR2 SYGVKD. This CDR3 has 11 amino acids. The V gene lost 8 bases and the J gene lost 6 bases, with 11 bases spanning the gap.

The chain is built from TRBV19 and TRBJ2-7; no clear D gene. CDR3 length: 13 amino acids. Trimming pared 2 bases from V and 3 bases from J, leaving 8 bases between. Germline V gives CDR1 LNHDA, CDR2 SQIVND (reference sequence). Here the CDR3 DNA reads TGTGCCAGTAGTATATCCCCGTACTACGAGCAGTACTTC. Its translation: CASSISPYYEQYF.